The 5 T cell receptor beta chains below all came from one sample that was sequenced in a study of identical twins. One entry per CDR3 protein, called by TCRdb with MiXCR from the 5' RACE reads. The table includes 1.5 million or so distinct CDR3 sequences, under 35% detected once. Material: cord blood. These receptors were taken from a newborn girl in good health.

Only a few counts were recorded for this clonotype. CDR3 sequence: CASRGGERYNEQFF. The CDR3 DNA is TGTGCCAGCAGAGGGGGAGAGCGCTACAATGAGCAGTTCTTC. V usage is TRBV5-4 and J usage is TRBJ2-1, with a tentative D call TRBD1 (6 bases). CDR1 and CDR2 from the germline V gene are SGHNT and YYREEE (reference sequence). V dropped 5 bases and J dropped 3 bases, with 12 bases sitting between them. The CDR3 extends over 14 amino acids.

V is TRBV4-1 and J is TRBJ2-1; D may be TRBD1 or TRBD2 (6 bases each). CDR1 is MGHRA, CDR2 YSYEKL, per germline. The CDR3 spans 15 residues. V lost 1 base, J lost 6 bases, and 13 bases lay in between. CDR3 amino acids: CASSQVGGRGNEQFF. CDR3 nucleotide sequence: TGCGCCAGCAGCCAAGTGGGGGGCCGGGGCAATGAGCAGTTCTTC.

This clonotype was seen many times. The gene calls are TRBV28 and TRBJ1-4; D unclear. Trimming shortened V by 4 bases and J by 5 bases, and 8 bases separated the two germline ends. CDR1 and CDR2 (germline): MDHEN, SYDVKM. This CDR3 contains 13 residues. CDR3 bases: TGTGCCAGCAGTTCCCAACCCAATGAAAAACTGTTTTTT. Residues: CASSSQPNEKLFF.

Of note for this clonotype: One end of the junction is discordant with germline, which a read error may explain. The chain joins TRBV12-3 or TRBV12-4 to TRBJ2-5; D gene ambiguous. The CDR3 spans 13 residues. The CDR3 nucleotides are TGTGTCAGCAGTCAATCCACAGCGAATGAGCAGTACTTC. Translation gives CVSSQSTANEQYF.

The chain employs TRBV6-2 or TRBV6-3 and TRBJ1-6; D not resolved. Trimming stripped 2 bases from V and 7 bases from J, with 12 bases between. Germline V gene lookup returns CDR1 MNHEY and CDR2 SVGEGT. This CDR3 comprises 15 residues. The CDR3 DNA is TGTGCCAGCAGTTACCCAGGACCCCTCAATTCACCCCTCCACTTT. This encodes CASSYPGPLNSPLHF.